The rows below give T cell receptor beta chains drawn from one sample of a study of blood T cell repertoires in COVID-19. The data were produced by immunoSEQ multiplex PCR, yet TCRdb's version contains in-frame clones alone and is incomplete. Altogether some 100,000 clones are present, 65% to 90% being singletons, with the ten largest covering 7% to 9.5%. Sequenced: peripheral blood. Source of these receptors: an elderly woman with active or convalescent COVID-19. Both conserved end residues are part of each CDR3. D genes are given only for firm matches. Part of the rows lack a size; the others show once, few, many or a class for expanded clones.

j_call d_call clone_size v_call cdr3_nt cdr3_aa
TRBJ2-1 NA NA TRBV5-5 TGTGCCAGCAGCTTTAGGACCTTGGACGGGGGTGAGCAGTTCTTC CASSFRTLDGGEQFF
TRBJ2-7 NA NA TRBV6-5 TGTGCCAGCAGCCGGGACGGGGCGGGGGAGCAGTACTTC CASSRDGAGEQYF
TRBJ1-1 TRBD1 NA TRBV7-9 TGTGCCAGCCGGCAGGGGGGACCGAACACTGAAGCTTTCTTT CASRQGGPNTEAFF
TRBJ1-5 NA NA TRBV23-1 TGCGCCAGCAGCAGGGGAATAAGCAATCAGCCCCAGCATTTT CASSRGISNQPQHF
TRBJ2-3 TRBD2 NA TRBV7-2 TGTGCCAGCAGCTTCCGGGAGGGGACAGATACGCAGTATTTT CASSFREGTDTQYF
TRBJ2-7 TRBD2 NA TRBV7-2 TGTGCCAGCAGCTTAGTAGGCGGGAGCGACTCCTACGAGCAGTACTTC CASSLVGGSDSYEQYF
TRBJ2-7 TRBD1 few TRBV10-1 TGCGCCAGCAGTGGACAGGGGGTCGAGCAGTACTTC CASSGQGVEQYF
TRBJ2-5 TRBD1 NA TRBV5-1 TGCGCCAGCAGCCCCACAGGTGGGACAGGGGTTGAGACCCAGTACTTC CASSPTGGTGVETQYF
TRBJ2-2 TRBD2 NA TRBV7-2 TGTGCCAGGGGGCTAGCGGGAGGACCCGGGGAGCTGTTTTTT CARGLAGGPGELFF
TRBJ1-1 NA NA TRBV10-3 TGTGCCATCAGTGAGGGGGGGGTCTACACTGAAGCTTTCTTT CAISEGGVYTEAFF
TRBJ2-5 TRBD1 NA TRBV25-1 TGTGCCAGCAGTACACAACTCGGGACAGGGGATTCGGAGACCCAGTACTTC CASSTQLGTGDSETQYF
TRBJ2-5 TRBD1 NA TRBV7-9 TGTGCCAGCAGCTTATCAACAGGGGTGGGGGAGACCCAGTACTTC CASSLSTGVGETQYF
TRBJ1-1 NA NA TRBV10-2 TGCGCCAGCAGTTCCGGACAGAACACTGAAGCTTTCTTT CASSSGQNTEAFF
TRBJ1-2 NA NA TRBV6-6 TGTGCCAGCAGTTCCATACAGGATTATGGCTACACCTTC CASSSIQDYGYTF
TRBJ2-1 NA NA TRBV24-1 TGTGCCACCAGTGATTTGCCGAGGCGAACCACCTACAATGAGCAGTTCTTC CATSDLPRRTTYNEQFF
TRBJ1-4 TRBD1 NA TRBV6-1 TGTGCCAGCAGTGAATCGGCAGGGGGCTTTGAAAAACTGTTTTTT CASSESAGGFEKLFF
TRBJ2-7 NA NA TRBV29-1 TGCAGCGTTAGTCAGGGGGGCTCCTACGAGCAGTACTTC CSVSQGGSYEQYF